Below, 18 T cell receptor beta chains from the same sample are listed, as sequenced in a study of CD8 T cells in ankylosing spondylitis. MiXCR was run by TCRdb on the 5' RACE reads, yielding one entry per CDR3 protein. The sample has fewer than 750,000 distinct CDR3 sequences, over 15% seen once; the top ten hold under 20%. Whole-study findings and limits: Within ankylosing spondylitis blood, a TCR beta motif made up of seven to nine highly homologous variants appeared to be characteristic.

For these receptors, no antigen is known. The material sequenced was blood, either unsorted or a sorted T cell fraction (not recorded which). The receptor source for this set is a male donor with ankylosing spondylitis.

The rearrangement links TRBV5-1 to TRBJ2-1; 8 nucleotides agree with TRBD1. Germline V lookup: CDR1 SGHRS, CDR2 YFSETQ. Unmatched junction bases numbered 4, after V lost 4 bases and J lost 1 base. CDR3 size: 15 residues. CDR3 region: CASSAGQESYNEQFF. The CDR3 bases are TGCGCCAGCAGCGCGGGACAGGAATCCTACAATGAGCAGTTCTTC.

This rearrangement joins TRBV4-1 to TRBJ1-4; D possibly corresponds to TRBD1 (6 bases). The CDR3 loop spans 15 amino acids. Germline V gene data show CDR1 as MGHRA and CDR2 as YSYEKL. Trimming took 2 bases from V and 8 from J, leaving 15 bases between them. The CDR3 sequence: CASSQSAGAVEKLFF. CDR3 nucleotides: TGCGCCAGCAGCCAATCGGCAGGGGCAGTGGAAAAACTGTTTTTT.

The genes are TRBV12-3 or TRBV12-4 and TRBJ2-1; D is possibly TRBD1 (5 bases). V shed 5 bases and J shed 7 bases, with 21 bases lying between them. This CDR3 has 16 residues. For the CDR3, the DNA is TGTGCCAGCAGTCCGAGCCTGACGTTCAGGGATAATGAGCAGTTCTTC. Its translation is CASSPSLTFRDNEQFF.

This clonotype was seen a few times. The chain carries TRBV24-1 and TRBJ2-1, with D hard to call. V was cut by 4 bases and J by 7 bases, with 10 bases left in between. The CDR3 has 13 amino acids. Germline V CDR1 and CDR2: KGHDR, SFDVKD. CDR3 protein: CATSDWTENEQFF. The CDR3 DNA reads TGTGCCACCAGTGACTGGACGGAAAATGAGCAGTTCTTC.

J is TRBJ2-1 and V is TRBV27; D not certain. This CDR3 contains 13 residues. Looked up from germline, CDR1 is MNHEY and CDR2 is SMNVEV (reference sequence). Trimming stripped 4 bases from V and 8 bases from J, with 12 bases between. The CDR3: CASSSRRLDEQFF. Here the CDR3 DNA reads TGTGCCAGCAGTTCTCGCCGCCTCGATGAGCAGTTCTTC.

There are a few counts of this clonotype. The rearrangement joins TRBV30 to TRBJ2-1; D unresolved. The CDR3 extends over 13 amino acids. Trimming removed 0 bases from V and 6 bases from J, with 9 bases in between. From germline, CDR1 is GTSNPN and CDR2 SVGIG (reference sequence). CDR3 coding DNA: TGTGCCTGGAGTGTACTTTCCAGCAATGAGCAGTTCTTC. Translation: CAWSVLSSNEQFF.

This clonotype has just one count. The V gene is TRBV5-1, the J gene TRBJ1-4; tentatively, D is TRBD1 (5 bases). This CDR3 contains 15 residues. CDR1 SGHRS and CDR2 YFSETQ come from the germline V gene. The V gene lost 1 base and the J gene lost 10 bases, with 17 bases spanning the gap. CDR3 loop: CASSLSGLDGGKLFF. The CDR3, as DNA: TGCGCCAGCAGCTTGTCTGGACTAGACGGGGGAAAACTGTTTTTT.

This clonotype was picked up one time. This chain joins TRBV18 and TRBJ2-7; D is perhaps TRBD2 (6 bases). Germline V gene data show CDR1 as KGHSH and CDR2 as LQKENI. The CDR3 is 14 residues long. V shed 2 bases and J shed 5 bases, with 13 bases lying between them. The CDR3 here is CASSPTMGGNEQYF. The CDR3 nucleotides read TGTGCCAGCTCACCAACGATGGGCGGGAACGAGCAGTACTTC.

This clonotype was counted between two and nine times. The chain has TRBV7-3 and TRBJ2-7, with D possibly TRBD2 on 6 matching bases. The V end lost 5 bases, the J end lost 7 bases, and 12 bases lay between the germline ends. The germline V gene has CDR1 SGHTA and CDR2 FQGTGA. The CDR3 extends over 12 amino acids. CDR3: CASSPGGREQYF. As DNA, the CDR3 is TGTGCCAGCAGCCCAGGAGGGAGGGAGCAGTACTTC.

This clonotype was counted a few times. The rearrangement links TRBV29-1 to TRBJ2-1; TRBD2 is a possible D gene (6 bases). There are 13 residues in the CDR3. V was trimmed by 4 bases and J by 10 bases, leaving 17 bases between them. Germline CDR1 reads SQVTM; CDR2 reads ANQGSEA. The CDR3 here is CSVGGTLGREQFF. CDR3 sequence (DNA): TGCAGCGTTGGTGGGACCTTGGGGAGGGAGCAGTTCTTC.

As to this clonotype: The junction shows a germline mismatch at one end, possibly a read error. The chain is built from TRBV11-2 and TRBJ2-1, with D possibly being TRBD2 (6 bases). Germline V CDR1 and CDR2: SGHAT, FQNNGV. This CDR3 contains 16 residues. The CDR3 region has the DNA TGTGCCAGCAGCTTAAGTCTAGCGCCGTCCTTCAATGAGCAGTTCTTC. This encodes CASSLSLAPSFNEQFF.

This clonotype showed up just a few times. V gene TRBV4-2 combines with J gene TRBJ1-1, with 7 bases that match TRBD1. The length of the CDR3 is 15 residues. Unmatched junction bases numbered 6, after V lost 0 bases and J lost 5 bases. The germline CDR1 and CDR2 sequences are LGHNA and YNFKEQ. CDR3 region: CASSQDSGQATEAFF. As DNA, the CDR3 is TGTGCCAGCAGCCAAGATTCCGGACAGGCGACTGAAGCTTTCTTT.

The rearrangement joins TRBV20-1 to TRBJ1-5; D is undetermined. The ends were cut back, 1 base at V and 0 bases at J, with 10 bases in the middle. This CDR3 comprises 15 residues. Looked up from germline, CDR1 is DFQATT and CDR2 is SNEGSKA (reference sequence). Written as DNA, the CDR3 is TGCAGTGCTAGAGCTCAGACTGGTAGCAATCAGCCCCAGCATTTT. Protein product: CSARAQTGSNQPQHF.

CDR3 residues: CASGPGETQYF. DNA for the CDR3: TGTGCCAGCGGCCCCGGAGAGACCCAGTACTTC. This rearrangement joins TRBV12-3 or TRBV12-4 to TRBJ2-5; unclear D gene. The CDR3 is made up of 11 amino acids. V was pared by 8 bases and J by 4 bases, with 8 bases between.

CDR3 coding DNA: TGTGCCAGCAGCCGCGACTCTCCGGGAGAGACCCAGTACTTC. It translates to CASSRDSPGETQYF. The chain joins TRBV7-7 to TRBJ2-5; no reliable D call. From germline, CDR1 is SSHAT and CDR2 FNYEAQ (reference sequence). CDR3 size: 14 residues. The V gene lost 5 bases and the J gene lost 4 bases, with 14 bases spanning the gap.

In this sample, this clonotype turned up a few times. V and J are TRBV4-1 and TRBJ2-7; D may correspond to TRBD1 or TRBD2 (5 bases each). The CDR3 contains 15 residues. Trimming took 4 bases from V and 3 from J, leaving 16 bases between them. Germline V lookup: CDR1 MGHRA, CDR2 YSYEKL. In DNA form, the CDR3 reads TGCGCCAGCAGCCTACCGGGGCGGTCTTACTACGAGCAGTACTTC. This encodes CASSLPGRSYYEQYF.

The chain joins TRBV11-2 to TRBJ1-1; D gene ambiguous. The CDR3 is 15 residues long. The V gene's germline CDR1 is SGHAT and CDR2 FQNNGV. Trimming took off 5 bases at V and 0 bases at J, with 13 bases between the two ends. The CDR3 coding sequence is TGTGCCAGCAGCCTTACCGGGGAGCTGAACACTGAAGCTTTCTTT. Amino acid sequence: CASSLTGELNTEAFF. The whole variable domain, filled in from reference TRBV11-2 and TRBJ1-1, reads EAGVAQSPRYKIIEKRQSVAFWCNPISGHATLYWYQQILGQGPKLLIQFQNNGVVDDSQLPKDRFSAERLKGVDSTLKIQPAKLEDSAVYLCASSLTGELNTEAFFGQGTRLTVV.

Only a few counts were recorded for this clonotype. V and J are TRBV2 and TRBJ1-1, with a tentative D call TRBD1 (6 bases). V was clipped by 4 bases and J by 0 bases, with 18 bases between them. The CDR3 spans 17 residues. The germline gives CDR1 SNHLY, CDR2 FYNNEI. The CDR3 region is CASSGASDRLLNTEAFF. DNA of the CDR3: TGTGCCAGCAGTGGGGCCTCTGACAGGCTTCTGAACACTGAAGCTTTCTTT. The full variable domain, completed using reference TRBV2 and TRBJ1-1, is EPEVTQTPSHQVTQMGQEVILRCVPISNHLYFYWYRQILGQKVEFLVSFYNNEISEKSEIFDDQFSVERPDGSNFTLKIRSTKLEDSAMYFCASSGASDRLLNTEAFFGQGTRLTVV.